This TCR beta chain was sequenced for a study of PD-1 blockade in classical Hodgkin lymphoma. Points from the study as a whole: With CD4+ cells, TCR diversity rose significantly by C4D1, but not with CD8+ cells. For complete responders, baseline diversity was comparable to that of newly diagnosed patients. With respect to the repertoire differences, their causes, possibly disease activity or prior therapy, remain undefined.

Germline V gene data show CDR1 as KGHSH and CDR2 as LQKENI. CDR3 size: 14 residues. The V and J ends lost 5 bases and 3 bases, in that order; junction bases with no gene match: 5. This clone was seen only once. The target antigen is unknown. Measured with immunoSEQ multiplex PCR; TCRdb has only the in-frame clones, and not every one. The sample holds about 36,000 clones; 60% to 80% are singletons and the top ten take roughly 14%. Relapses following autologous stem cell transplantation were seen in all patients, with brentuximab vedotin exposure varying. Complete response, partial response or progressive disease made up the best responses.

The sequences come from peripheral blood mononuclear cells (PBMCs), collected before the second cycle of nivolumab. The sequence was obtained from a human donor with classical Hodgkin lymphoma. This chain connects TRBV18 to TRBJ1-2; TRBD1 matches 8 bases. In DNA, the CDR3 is TGTGCCAGCTCATACGGACAGGGTGACTATGGCTACACCTTC. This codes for CASSYGQGDYGYTF. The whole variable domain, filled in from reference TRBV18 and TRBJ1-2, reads NAGVMQNPRHLVRRRGQEARLRCSPMKGHSHVYWYRQLPEEGLKFMVYLQKENIIDESGMPKERFSAEFPKEGPSILRIQQVVRGDSAAYFCASSYGQGDYGYTFGSGTRLTVV.